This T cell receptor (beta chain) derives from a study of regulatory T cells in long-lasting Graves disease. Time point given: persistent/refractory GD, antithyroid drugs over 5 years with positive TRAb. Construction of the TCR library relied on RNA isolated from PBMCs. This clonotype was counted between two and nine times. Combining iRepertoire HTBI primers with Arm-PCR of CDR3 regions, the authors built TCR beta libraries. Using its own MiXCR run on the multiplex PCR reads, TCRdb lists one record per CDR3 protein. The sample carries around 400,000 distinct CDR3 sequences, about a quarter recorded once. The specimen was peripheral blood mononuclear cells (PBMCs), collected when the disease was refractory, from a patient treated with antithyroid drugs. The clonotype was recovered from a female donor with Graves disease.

CDR3 sequence reads: CASRRGGILANEKLFF. For the CDR3, the DNA is TGTGCCAGCAGGCGAGGGGGCATTCTTGCTAATGAAAAACTGTTTTTT. The V call is TRBV6-2 or TRBV6-3, the J call TRBJ1-4; 7 bases fit TRBD1. Per germline, CDR1 MNHEY and CDR2 SVGEGT. The CDR3 loop spans 16 amino acids. The J segment lost 3 bases and the V segment lost 6 bases, leaving 10 bases of the junction unmatched.